What follows is one T cell receptor beta chain and its context. Produced via immunoSEQ multiplex PCR; TCRdb's table is partial and in-frame only. The sample shows under 110,000 clones, nearly 96% of them seen only once. This CDR3 has 19 amino acids. Germline CDR1 and CDR2: LNHDA and SQIVND (reference sequence). Trimming took 3 bases from V and 0 from J; bases not matched to a gene: 9. The entry originates in a study of technical replicates of blood from a few donors. The sequence was obtained from a human donor in good health. The sample taken for sequencing was T cells isolated from PBMCs. V and J are TRBV19 and TRBJ2-3, with 13 bases fitting TRBD2. The CDR3 loop is CASSILGLAGDSSTDTQYF. The DNA of the CDR3 is TGTGCCAGTAGTATTCTTGGACTAGCGGGGGACTCTAGCACAGATACGCAGTATTTT.